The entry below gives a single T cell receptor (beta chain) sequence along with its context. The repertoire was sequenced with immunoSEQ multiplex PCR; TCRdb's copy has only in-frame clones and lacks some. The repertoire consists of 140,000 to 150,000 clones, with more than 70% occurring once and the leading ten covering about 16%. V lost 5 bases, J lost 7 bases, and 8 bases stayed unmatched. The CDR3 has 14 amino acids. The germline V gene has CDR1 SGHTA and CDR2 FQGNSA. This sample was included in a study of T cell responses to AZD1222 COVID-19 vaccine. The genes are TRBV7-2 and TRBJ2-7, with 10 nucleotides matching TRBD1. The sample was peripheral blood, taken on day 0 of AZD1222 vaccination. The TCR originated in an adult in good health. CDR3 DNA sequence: TGTGCCAGCAGCCCGGGACAGGGGCAGGGAGAGCAGTACTTC. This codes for CASSPGQGQGEQYF.